This is a list of T cell receptor beta chains from one sample in a study of T cell repertoires in cytomegalovirus infection. The antigens of these receptors remain unknown. TCRdb processed the reads anew with MiXCR; each CDR3 protein has one entry. Among about a million distinct CDR3 sequences, more than 25% were seen once, and the ten largest hold over 12%. The sequenced sample was cultured CD8+ T cells from PBMCs, obtained from culture after CMV antigen stimulation. The receptors originated from a human donor in good health (CMV status not recorded). Some clones in this sample may be carry-over from other donors' samples. The CDR3 runs from the conserved cysteine through the conserved F or W. Each record gives: D gene, CDR3 length, V gene, J gene, clone size, CDR3 DNA, CDR3 protein. A D gene is named only where the DNA matches it firmly. Clone size appears in some rows only: once, few, many, or a class for an expanded clone.

d_call: .; cdr3_length: 17; v_call: TRBV25-1; j_call: TRBJ1-4; clone_size: .; cdr3_nt: TGTGCCAGCAGTGAATATCCCCGTTCCAGGGTGGGTGAAAAACTGTTTTTT; cdr3_aa: CASSEYPRSRVGEKLFF
d_call: .; cdr3_length: 14; v_call: TRBV20-1; j_call: TRBJ1-5; clone_size: few; cdr3_nt: TGCAGTGCGCCGACACAGGATAGCAATCAGCCCCAGCATTTT; cdr3_aa: CSAPTQDSNQPQHF
d_call: .; cdr3_length: 14; v_call: TRBV7-2; j_call: TRBJ1-6; clone_size: .; cdr3_nt: TGTGCCAGCAGCCCCCTGGCCCTAGGATCACCCCTCCACTTT; cdr3_aa: CASSPLALGSPLHF
d_call: TRBD1; cdr3_length: 17; v_call: TRBV6-1; j_call: TRBJ2-7; clone_size: few; cdr3_nt: TGTGCCAGCAGTAGATCCGGGACAGGGGTGCCCAACTACGAGCAGTACTTC; cdr3_aa: CASSRSGTGVPNYEQYF
d_call: TRBD2; cdr3_length: 18; v_call: TRBV7-2; j_call: TRBJ2-1; clone_size: once; cdr3_nt: TGTGCCAGCAACTTACAGCGGGGGGCCCCATCGAATTACAATGAGCAGTTCTTC; cdr3_aa: CASNLQRGAPSNYNEQFF
d_call: .; cdr3_length: 13; v_call: TRBV2; j_call: TRBJ1-1; clone_size: few; cdr3_nt: TGTGCCAGCGATTGGCCGGCGAACACTGAAGCTTTCTTT; cdr3_aa: CASDWPANTEAFF
d_call: .; cdr3_length: 14; v_call: TRBV12-3/TRBV12-4; j_call: TRBJ1-1; clone_size: many; cdr3_nt: TGTGCCAGCAGTAGGGGACCGATGAACACTGAAGCTTTCTTT; cdr3_aa: CASSRGPMNTEAFF
d_call: .; cdr3_length: 14; v_call: TRBV6-6; j_call: TRBJ1-1; clone_size: .; cdr3_nt: TGTGCCAGCAGTGATTACAGGTCTAGTACTGAAGCTTTCTTT; cdr3_aa: CASSDYRSSTEAFF
d_call: .; cdr3_length: 15; v_call: TRBV9; j_call: TRBJ1-1; clone_size: .; cdr3_nt: TGTGCCAGCAGCGTAGGAGGCACAAAAGGGGAAGAAGCTTTCTTT; cdr3_aa: CASSVGGTKGEEAFF
d_call: TRBD1; cdr3_length: 15; v_call: TRBV7-8; j_call: TRBJ1-5; clone_size: .; cdr3_nt: TGTGCCAGCAGCTTAGGGGACAGGGGCAATCAGCCCCAGCATTTT; cdr3_aa: CASSLGDRGNQPQHF
d_call: .; cdr3_length: 14; v_call: TRBV7-6; j_call: TRBJ2-7; clone_size: many; cdr3_nt: TGTGCCAGCAGCTTATTTGCAAGCTCCTACGAGCAGTACTTC; cdr3_aa: CASSLFASSYEQYF
d_call: TRBD1; cdr3_length: 15; v_call: TRBV10-2; j_call: TRBJ2-2; clone_size: .; cdr3_nt: TGCGCCAGCGCAGACAGGGCGTCGAACACCGGGGAGCTGTTTTTT; cdr3_aa: CASADRASNTGELFF
d_call: TRBD1; cdr3_length: 16; v_call: TRBV7-8; j_call: TRBJ2-7; clone_size: few; cdr3_nt: TGTGCCAGCAGCTTGATCGGACAGGGGGCCGCCTACGAGCAGTACTTC; cdr3_aa: CASSLIGQGAAYEQYF
d_call: .; cdr3_length: 16; v_call: TRBV20-1; j_call: TRBJ1-1; clone_size: few; cdr3_nt: TGCAGTGTCCTGGGAGGGCGACAAGGGGCGGGTACTGAAGCTTTCTTT; cdr3_aa: CSVLGGRQGAGTEAFF
d_call: TRBD2; cdr3_length: 15; v_call: TRBV20-1; j_call: TRBJ2-7; clone_size: few; cdr3_nt: TGCAGTGCTAGCCCCGGACTAGGCGTGTCCTACGAGCAGTACTTC; cdr3_aa: CSASPGLGVSYEQYF
d_call: TRBD1; cdr3_length: 11; v_call: TRBV10-3; j_call: TRBJ2-7; clone_size: .; cdr3_nt: TGTGCCACCCAGGGGGCCTACGAGCAGTACTTC; cdr3_aa: CATQGAYEQYF
d_call: TRBD1; cdr3_length: 18; v_call: TRBV6-6; j_call: TRBJ2-7; clone_size: .; cdr3_nt: TGTGCCAGCGGTTACCAGCCGCCGGGACAGGGGGCTTCGGGCGAGCAGTACTTC; cdr3_aa: CASGYQPPGQGASGEQYF
d_call: .; cdr3_length: 14; v_call: TRBV10-3; j_call: TRBJ2-3; clone_size: few; cdr3_nt: TGTGCCATCGGCGGGGCGAGAAGCACAGATACGCAGTATTTT; cdr3_aa: CAIGGARSTDTQYF
d_call: TRBD1; cdr3_length: 15; v_call: TRBV27; j_call: TRBJ1-2; clone_size: .; cdr3_nt: TGTGCCAGCAGTTCGACCCCCGGGACAGTCTATGGCTACACCTTC; cdr3_aa: CASSSTPGTVYGYTF
d_call: TRBD1; cdr3_length: 12; v_call: TRBV2; j_call: TRBJ2-3; clone_size: few; cdr3_nt: TGTGCCTGCCAAGGGGGCCCAGATACGCAGTATTTT; cdr3_aa: CACQGGPDTQYF
d_call: .; cdr3_length: 12; v_call: TRBV12-3/TRBV12-4; j_call: TRBJ2-1; clone_size: .; cdr3_nt: TGTGCCAGCAGCGCCGGGACGAATGAGCAGTTCTTC; cdr3_aa: CASSAGTNEQFF
d_call: TRBD2; cdr3_length: 20; v_call: TRBV6-6; j_call: TRBJ2-1; clone_size: few; cdr3_nt: TGTGCCAGCAGTTACCCCACGACTAGCGGGGGCCCTACCTCCTACAATGAGCAGTTCTTC; cdr3_aa: CASSYPTTSGGPTSYNEQFF
d_call: TRBD1; cdr3_length: 13; v_call: TRBV3-1; j_call: TRBJ1-4; clone_size: .; cdr3_nt: TGTGCCAGCAGCCAAGAGGACAGGCTGAAACTGTTTTTT; cdr3_aa: CASSQEDRLKLFF
d_call: .; cdr3_length: 14; v_call: TRBV5-6; j_call: TRBJ1-1; clone_size: many; cdr3_nt: TGTGCCAGCAGCTTGGGTCGGCCAGGCACTGAAGCTTTCTTT; cdr3_aa: CASSLGRPGTEAFF
d_call: .; cdr3_length: 16; v_call: TRBV7-4; j_call: TRBJ1-3; clone_size: .; cdr3_nt: TGTGCCAGCTCACATGGTCAGGTGTCCTCTGGAAACACCATATATTTT; cdr3_aa: CASSHGQVSSGNTIYF
d_call: TRBD1; cdr3_length: 15; v_call: TRBV7-2; j_call: TRBJ1-6; clone_size: many; cdr3_nt: TGTGCCAGCAGCTTTGGCAGGGGGTTTAATTCACCCCTCCACTTT; cdr3_aa: CASSFGRGFNSPLHF
d_call: .; cdr3_length: 15; v_call: TRBV4-1; j_call: TRBJ1-2; clone_size: once; cdr3_nt: TGCGCCAGCAGCCAAGTACCGGGGCCGACTTATGGCTACACCTTC; cdr3_aa: CASSQVPGPTYGYTF
d_call: TRBD2; cdr3_length: 16; v_call: TRBV6-2/TRBV6-3; j_call: TRBJ2-1; clone_size: .; cdr3_nt: TGTGCCAGCAGTTACTCAGTTGCGGGGGGGTACAATGAGCAGTTCTTC; cdr3_aa: CASSYSVAGGYNEQFF
d_call: .; cdr3_length: 20; v_call: TRBV6-2/TRBV6-3; j_call: TRBJ2-5; clone_size: many; cdr3_nt: TGTGCCAGCAGTTACTCGACCCCTTACAACCGGGATCCAGGCCAAGAGACCCAGTACTTC; cdr3_aa: CASSYSTPYNRDPGQETQYF
d_call: TRBD1; cdr3_length: 15; v_call: TRBV7-9; j_call: TRBJ1-4; clone_size: .; cdr3_nt: TGTGCCAGCAGCTCGGCAGGGGGGAAAAATGAAAAACTGTTTTTT; cdr3_aa: CASSSAGGKNEKLFF
d_call: .; cdr3_length: 9; v_call: TRBV7-2; j_call: TRBJ1-1; clone_size: many; cdr3_nt: TGTGCCAGCCCCCCTGAAGCTTTCTTT; cdr3_aa: CASPPEAFF
d_call: TRBD1; cdr3_length: 17; v_call: TRBV25-1; j_call: TRBJ2-2; clone_size: .; cdr3_nt: TGTGCCAGCAGTGAAAGGGACAGTCAGACGAACACCGGGGAGCTGTTTTTT; cdr3_aa: CASSERDSQTNTGELFF
d_call: TRBD2; cdr3_length: 14; v_call: TRBV7-9; j_call: TRBJ2-5; clone_size: few; cdr3_nt: TGTGCCAGCAGACAAGCGGGGGGGCGAGAGACCCAGTACTTC; cdr3_aa: CASRQAGGRETQYF
d_call: .; cdr3_length: 13; v_call: TRBV6-1; j_call: TRBJ2-1; clone_size: few; cdr3_nt: TGTGCCAGCAGTGAAGTGGTCTACAATGAGCAGTTCTTC; cdr3_aa: CASSEVVYNEQFF
d_call: .; cdr3_length: 13; v_call: TRBV6-5; j_call: TRBJ2-5; clone_size: .; cdr3_nt: TGTGCCAGCAGGACCACAGGGATAGAGACCCAGTACTTC; cdr3_aa: CASRTTGIETQYF
d_call: TRBD1; cdr3_length: 17; v_call: TRBV7-2; j_call: TRBJ1-4; clone_size: many; cdr3_nt: TGTGCCAGCAGCTTAGGCGGGACAGTGGTCACTAATGAAAAACTGTTTTTT; cdr3_aa: CASSLGGTVVTNEKLFF
d_call: .; cdr3_length: 15; v_call: TRBV13; j_call: TRBJ2-3; clone_size: .; cdr3_nt: TGTGCCAGCAGCTTCCGGGATACCCGCACAGATACGCAGTATTTT; cdr3_aa: CASSFRDTRTDTQYF
d_call: TRBD2; cdr3_length: 17; v_call: TRBV19; j_call: TRBJ2-1; clone_size: few; cdr3_nt: TGTGCCAGTAGTATGACTAGCGGGGGTCTAATTGGGAATGAGCAGTTCTTC; cdr3_aa: CASSMTSGGLIGNEQFF
d_call: .; cdr3_length: 13; v_call: TRBV27; j_call: TRBJ1-5; clone_size: few; cdr3_nt: TGTGCCAGCGGAGACAGTAGCAATCAGCCCCAGCATTTT; cdr3_aa: CASGDSSNQPQHF
d_call: TRBD2; cdr3_length: 14; v_call: TRBV7-2; j_call: TRBJ2-3; clone_size: .; cdr3_nt: TGTGCCAGCAGCGGGGGGGGTCACACAGATACGCAGTATTTT; cdr3_aa: CASSGGGHTDTQYF